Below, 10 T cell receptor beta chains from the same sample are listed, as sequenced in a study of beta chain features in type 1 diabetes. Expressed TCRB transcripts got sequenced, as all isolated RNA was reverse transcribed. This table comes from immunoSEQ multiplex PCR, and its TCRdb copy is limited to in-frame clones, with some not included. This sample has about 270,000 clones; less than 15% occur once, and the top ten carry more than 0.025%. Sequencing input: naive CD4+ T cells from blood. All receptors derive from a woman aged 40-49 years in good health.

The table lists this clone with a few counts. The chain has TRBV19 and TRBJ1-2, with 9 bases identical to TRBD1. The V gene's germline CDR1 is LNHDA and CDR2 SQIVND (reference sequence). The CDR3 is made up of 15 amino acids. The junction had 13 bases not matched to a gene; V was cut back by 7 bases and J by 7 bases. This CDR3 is CASTLPGQGNTGYTF. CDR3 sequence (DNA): TGTGCCAGTACTCTCCCGGGACAGGGCAACACTGGCTACACCTTC.

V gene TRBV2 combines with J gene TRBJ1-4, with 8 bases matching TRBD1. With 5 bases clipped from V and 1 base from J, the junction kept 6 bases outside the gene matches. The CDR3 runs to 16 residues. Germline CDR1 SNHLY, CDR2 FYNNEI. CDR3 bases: TGTGCCAGCAGTTCAGACAGGGGAAGAACTAATGAAAAACTGTTTTTT. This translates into CASSSDRGRTNEKLFF.

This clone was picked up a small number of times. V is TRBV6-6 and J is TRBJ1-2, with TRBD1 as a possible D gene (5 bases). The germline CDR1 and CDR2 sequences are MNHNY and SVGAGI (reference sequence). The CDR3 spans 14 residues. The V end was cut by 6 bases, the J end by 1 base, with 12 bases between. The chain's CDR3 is CASRGRGVNYGYTF. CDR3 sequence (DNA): TGTGCCAGCAGGGGCCGGGGGGTTAACTATGGCTACACCTTC.

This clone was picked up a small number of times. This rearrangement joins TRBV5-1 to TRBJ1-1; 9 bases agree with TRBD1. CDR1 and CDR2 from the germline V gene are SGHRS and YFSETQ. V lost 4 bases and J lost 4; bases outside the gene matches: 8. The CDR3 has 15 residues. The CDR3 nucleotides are TGCGCCAGCAGCACGGGACAGGGTCGAACCACTGAAGCTTTCTTT. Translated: CASSTGQGRTTEAFF.

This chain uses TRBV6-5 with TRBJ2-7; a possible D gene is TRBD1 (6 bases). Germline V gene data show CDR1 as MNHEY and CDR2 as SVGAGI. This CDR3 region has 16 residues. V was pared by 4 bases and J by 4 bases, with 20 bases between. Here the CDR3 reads CASSFLQGGGGYEQYF. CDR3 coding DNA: TGTGCCAGCAGTTTTTTACAGGGCGGCGGTGGGTACGAGCAGTACTTC.

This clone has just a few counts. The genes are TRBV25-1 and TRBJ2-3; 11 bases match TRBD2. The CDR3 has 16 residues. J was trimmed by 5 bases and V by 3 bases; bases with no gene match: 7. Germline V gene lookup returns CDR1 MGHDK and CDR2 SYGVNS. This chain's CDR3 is CASSDPTSGVGDTQYF. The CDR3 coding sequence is TGTGCCAGCAGTGACCCGACTAGCGGGGTAGGAGATACGCAGTATTTT.

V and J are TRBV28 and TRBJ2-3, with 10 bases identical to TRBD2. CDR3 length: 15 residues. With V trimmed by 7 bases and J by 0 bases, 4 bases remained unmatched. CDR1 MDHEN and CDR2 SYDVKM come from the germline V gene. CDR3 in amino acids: CASNGLAESTDTQYF. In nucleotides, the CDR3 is TGTGCCAGCAACGGACTAGCGGAGAGCACAGATACGCAGTATTTT.

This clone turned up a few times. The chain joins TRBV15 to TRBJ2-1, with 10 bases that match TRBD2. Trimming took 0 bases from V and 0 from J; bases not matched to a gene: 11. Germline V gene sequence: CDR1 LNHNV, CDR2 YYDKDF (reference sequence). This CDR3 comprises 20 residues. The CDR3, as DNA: TGTGCCACCAGCAGAGATTTCGGACTAGCGGTGCGGAGCTCCTACAATGAGCAGTTCTTC. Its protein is CATSRDFGLAVRSSYNEQFF.

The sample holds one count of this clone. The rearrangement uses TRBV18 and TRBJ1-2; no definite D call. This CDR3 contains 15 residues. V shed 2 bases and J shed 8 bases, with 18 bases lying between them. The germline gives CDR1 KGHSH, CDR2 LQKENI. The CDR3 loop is CASSPLAGETEGYTF. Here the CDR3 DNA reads TGTGCCAGCTCACCATTGGCAGGCGAGACGGAAGGCTACACCTTC.

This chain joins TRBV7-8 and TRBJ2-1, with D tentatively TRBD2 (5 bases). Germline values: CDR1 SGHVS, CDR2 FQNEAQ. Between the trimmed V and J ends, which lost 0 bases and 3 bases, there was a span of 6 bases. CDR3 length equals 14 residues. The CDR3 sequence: CASSLAGSYNEQFF. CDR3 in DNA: TGTGCCAGCAGCTTAGCTGGGAGCTACAATGAGCAGTTCTTC. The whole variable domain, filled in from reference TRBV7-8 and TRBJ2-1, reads GAGVSQSPRYKVAKRGQDVALRCDPISGHVSLFWYQQALGQGPEFLTYFQNEAQLDKSGLPSDRFFAERPEGSVSTLKIQRTQQEDSAVYLCASSLAGSYNEQFFGPGTRLTVL.